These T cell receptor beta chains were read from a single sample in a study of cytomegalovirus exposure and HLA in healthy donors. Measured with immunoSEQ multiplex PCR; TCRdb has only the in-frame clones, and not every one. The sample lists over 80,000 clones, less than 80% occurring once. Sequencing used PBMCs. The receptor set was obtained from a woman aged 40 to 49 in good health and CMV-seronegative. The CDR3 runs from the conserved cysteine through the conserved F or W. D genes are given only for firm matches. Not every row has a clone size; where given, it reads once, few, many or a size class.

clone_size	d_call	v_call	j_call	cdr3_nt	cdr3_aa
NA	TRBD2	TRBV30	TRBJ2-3	TGTGCCTGGAGCGTACTAGCGGGAGGTCTCACAGATACGCAGTATTTT	CAWSVLAGGLTDTQYF
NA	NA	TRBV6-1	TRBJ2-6	TGTGCCAGCAGTCGGGGTTCTGGGGCCAACGTCCTGACTTTC	CASSRGSGANVLTF
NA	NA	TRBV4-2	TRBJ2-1	TGTGCCAGCAGCCAAGTCGCACTAGCCTCCTACAATGAGCAGTTCTTC	CASSQVALASYNEQFF
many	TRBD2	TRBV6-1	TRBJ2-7	TGTGCCAGCAGTGAAGAGGTACTAGCGGGATCCTACGAGCAGTACTTC	CASSEEVLAGSYEQYF
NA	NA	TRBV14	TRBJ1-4	TGTGCCAGCAGCCAAGGGAGTACAGGGAGTGCTAATGAAAAACTGTTTTTT	CASSQGSTGSANEKLFF
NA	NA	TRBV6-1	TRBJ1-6	TGTGCCAGCAGATATAATCTTAATTCACCCCTCCACTTT	CASRYNLNSPLHF
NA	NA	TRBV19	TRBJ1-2	TGTGCCAGTAGTATCAGGGTTTCCGACGGCTACACCTTC	CASSIRVSDGYTF
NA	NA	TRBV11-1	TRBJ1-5	TGTGCCAGCAGCTCCTTAGGGAGAAGGGGGAAAAATCAGCCCCAGCATTTT	CASSSLGRRGKNQPQHF
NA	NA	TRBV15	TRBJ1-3	TGTGCCACCAGCAGAGATAGTTTTTCGTCTGGAAACACCATATATTTT	CATSRDSFSSGNTIYF
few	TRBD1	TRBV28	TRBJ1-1	TGTGCCAGCAGTTTTAGGGGGCGAGGTGTTGAAGCTTTCTTT	CASSFRGRGVEAFF
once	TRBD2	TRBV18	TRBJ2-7	TGTGCCAGCTCACCCGGGACTAGCGGGCCCTACGAGCAGTACTTC	CASSPGTSGPYEQYF
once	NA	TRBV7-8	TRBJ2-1	TGTGCCAGCAGCTTAGCAGGACTTCGCTCCTACAATGAGCAGTTCTTC	CASSLAGLRSYNEQFF
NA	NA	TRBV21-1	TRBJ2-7	TGTGCCAGCTGCGACAGGACCCACTACGAGCAGTACTTC	CASCDRTHYEQYF
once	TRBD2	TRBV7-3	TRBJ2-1	TGTGCCAGCAGCTTAATACGGGGGACTAGCGGGAGTCCTGAGCAGTTCTTC	CASSLIRGTSGSPEQFF
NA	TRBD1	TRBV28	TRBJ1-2	TGTGCCAGCAGCCGTATCCGTAGGGGGCTAAACTATGGCTACACCTTC	CASSRIRRGLNYGYTF
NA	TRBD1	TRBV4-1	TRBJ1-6	TGCGCCAGCAGCCAAGATAGGATATTTCGGGACAGGCTTAATTCACCCCTCCACTTT	CASSQDRIFRDRLNSPLHF
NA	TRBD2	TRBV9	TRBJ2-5	TGTGCCAGCAGCGTAGCTGCGGGGACTAGCGGGATAGTCCAAGAGACCCAGTACTTC	CASSVAAGTSGIVQETQYF
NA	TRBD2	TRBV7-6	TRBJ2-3	TGTGCCAGCAGCTTTCTAGCGGGAGAAGAGATAGATACGCAGTATTTT	CASSFLAGEEIDTQYF
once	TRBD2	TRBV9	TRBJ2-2	TGTGCCAGCAGCGTAGGCGGTATTGGAGCGGGAGTTCGGACCGGGGAGCTGTTTTTT	CASSVGGIGAGVRTGELFF
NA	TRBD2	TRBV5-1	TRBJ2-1	TGCGCCAGCAGTGTAGCTAGCGGGAGATTTGACGAGCAGTTCTTC	CASSVASGRFDEQFF
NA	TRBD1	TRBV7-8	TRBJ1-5	TGTGCCAGCCTACCTAGACAGGGAAGGGGCTATAGCAATCAGCCCCAGCATTTT	CASLPRQGRGYSNQPQHF
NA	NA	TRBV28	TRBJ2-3	TGTGCCAGCAGCTCCGTGGGACTCGATACGCAGTATTTT	CASSSVGLDTQYF
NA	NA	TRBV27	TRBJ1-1	TGTGCCAGCAGTTTATCAGTCTTTGGGGCAGGCGGACAAGAAGCTTTCTTT	CASSLSVFGAGGQEAFF
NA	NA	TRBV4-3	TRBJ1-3	TGCGCCAGCAGCCAAGAAGAGGTACCGAGGGACACCATATATTTT	CASSQEEVPRDTIYF
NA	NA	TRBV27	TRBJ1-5	TGTGCCAGCAGTCAGGTAGTTTCGGGGTTCGGGAGCAATCAGCCCCAGCATTTT	CASSQVVSGFGSNQPQHF
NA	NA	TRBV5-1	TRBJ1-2	TGCGCCAGCACCTTGCATCTTGGACAGCCTCTTTCTAACTATGGCTACACCTTC	CASTLHLGQPLSNYGYTF
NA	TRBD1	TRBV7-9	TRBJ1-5	TGTGCCAGCAGCCGGGACAGAACCAATCAGCCCCAGCATTTT	CASSRDRTNQPQHF
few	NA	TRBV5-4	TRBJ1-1	TGTGCCAGCAGCTCGGCCCCCGGGAGGAGCACTGAAGCTTTCTTT	CASSSAPGRSTEAFF
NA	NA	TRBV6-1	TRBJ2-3	TGTGCCAGCAGGGATACAGGGATCGATACGCAGTATTTT	CASRDTGIDTQYF
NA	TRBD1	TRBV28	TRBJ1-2	TGTGCCAGCAGTTTCCCGGACAGGGGGATGGAAGGCTACACCTTC	CASSFPDRGMEGYTF
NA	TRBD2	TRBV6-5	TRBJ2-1	TGTGCCAGCAGCTGGCGGGAGGGCCACAATGAGCAGTTCTTC	CASSWREGHNEQFF
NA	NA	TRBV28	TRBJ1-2	TGTGCCAGCAGTTTGCCGGGAAGTGGCGGCTACACCTTC	CASSLPGSGGYTF
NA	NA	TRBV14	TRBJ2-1	TGTGCCAGCAGCCAAGATTGGGCTTCCAATGAGCAGTTCTTC	CASSQDWASNEQFF
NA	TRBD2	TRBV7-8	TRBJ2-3	TGTGCCAGCAGCTTAGGACTCGGACTAGCGAGCACAGATACGCAGTATTTT	CASSLGLGLASTDTQYF
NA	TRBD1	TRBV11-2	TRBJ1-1	TGTGCCAGCAGCTTAGATGGGACAGGGGGCCAAGAGGCTTTCTTT	CASSLDGTGGQEAFF
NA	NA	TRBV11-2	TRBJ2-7	TGTGCCAGCAGACCGAGCGCTACCTACGAGCAGTACTTC	CASRPSATYEQYF
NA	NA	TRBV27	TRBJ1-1	TGTGCCATAGGGGGTCCCCCCGCTGAAGCTTTCTTT	CAIGGPPAEAFF
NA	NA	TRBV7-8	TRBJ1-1	TGTGCCAGCAGCTTAATCAGGAACACTGAAGCTTTCTTT	CASSLIRNTEAFF
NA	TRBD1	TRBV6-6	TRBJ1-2	TGTGCCAGCAGTTACGACAGGGTAGGCTATGGCTACACCTTC	CASSYDRVGYGYTF
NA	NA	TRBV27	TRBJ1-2	TGTGCCAGCAGTCCCCTCCAGAGAGGCTATGGCTACACCTTC	CASSPLQRGYGYTF
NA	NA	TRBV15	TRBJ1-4	TGTGCCACCAGCCGTGAGGGTACAGAAAAACTGTTTTTT	CATSREGTEKLFF
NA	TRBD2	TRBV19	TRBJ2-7	TGTGCCAGTAGTATAGCGGGGCGACTAGCGGTCTACGAGCAGTACTTC	CASSIAGRLAVYEQYF
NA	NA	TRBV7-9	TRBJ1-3	TGTGCCAGCAGCCCGGGAGGGACCTCTGGAAACACCATATATTTT	CASSPGGTSGNTIYF
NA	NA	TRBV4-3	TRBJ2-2	TGCGCCAGCAGCCGACGACAGATGAACACCGGGGAGCTGTTTTTT	CASSRRQMNTGELFF
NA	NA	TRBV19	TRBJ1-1	TGTGCCAGTAGTATAGCTGGGAGCTGGAACACTGAAGCTTTCTTT	CASSIAGSWNTEAFF